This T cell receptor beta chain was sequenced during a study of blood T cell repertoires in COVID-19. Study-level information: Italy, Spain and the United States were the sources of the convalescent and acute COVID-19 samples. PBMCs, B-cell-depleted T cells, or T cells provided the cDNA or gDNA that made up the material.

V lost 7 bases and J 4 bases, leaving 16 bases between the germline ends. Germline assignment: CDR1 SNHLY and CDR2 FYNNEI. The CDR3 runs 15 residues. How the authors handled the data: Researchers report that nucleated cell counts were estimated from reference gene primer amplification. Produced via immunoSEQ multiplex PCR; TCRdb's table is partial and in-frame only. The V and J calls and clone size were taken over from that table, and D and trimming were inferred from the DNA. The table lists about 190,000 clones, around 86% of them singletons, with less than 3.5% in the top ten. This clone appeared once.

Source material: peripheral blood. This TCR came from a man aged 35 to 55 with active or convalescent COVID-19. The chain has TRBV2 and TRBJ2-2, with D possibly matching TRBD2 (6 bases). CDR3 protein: CASIGTLVRTGELFF. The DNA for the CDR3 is TGTGCCAGCATTGGGACTTTAGTCCGCACCGGGGAGCTGTTTTTT.